Presented here are 30 T cell receptor beta chains from one specimen sequenced in a study of T cell repertoires in aging, cancer and after chemotherapy. Rearranged V-D-J TRB sequences were amplified with a mixed TRB-A/B primer pool. In TCRdb, the multiplex PCR reads were re-called with MiXCR into one record per CDR3 protein. Among roughly 6,600 distinct CDR3 sequences listed, 21% were seen once. TCR beta rearrangements were amplified from peripheral blood genomic DNA. The sequenced material came from blood. All receptors derive from a human donor with a blood cancer.

This sequence joins TRBV5-1 and TRBJ1-1; D might be TRBD1 (6 bases). CDR1 and CDR2 from the germline V gene are SGHRS and YFSETQ. With 4 bases removed from V and 0 bases from J, the gap between germline ends came to 22 bases. The CDR3 runs to 18 residues. The chain's CDR3 is CASSDYRVGPKLNTEAFF. CDR3 sequence (DNA): TGCGCCAGCAGCGATTACAGGGTCGGCCCCAAATTGAACACTGAAGCTTTCTTT.

This clonotype has only a few counts. The chain is built from TRBV28 and TRBJ1-1; 7 bases agree with TRBD1. This CDR3 has 14 residues. The V gene's germline CDR1 is MDHEN and CDR2 SYDVKM. J was trimmed by 1 base and V by 5 bases; bases with no gene match: 4. This CDR3 is CASSPGQTNTEAFF. In DNA, the CDR3 is TGTGCCAGCAGTCCGGGACAGACGAACACTGAAGCTTTCTTT.

This clonotype appeared once. This may be a read error: a much more frequent sequence differs by one nucleotide. The chain carries TRBV15 and TRBJ1-3; no definite D call. Per germline, CDR1 LNHNV and CDR2 YYDKDF (reference sequence). The CDR3 runs 14 residues. The CDR3 is CATSPMGSGNIIYF. CDR3 coding DNA: TGTGCCACCAGCCCCATGGGGTCTGGAAACATCATATATTTT.

By sample share, this clonotype is medium-sized. The CDR3, as DNA: TGTGCCAGCACCCCTAGCGGAGTCGGGACCCAGTACTTC. It encodes CASTPSGVGTQYF. The gene calls are TRBV7-2 and TRBJ2-5; 7 bases are shared with TRBD2. The CDR3 totals 13 residues. Unmatched junction bases numbered 9, after V lost 7 bases and J lost 7 bases. The V gene's germline CDR1 is SGHTA and CDR2 FQGNSA.

This clonotype was recorded a few times. J is TRBJ1-6 and V is TRBV5-1; a possible D gene is TRBD1 (5 bases). Per the germline V gene, CDR1 is SGHRS and CDR2 is YFSETQ. Deletions cut 6 bases from V and 4 bases from J, with 14 bases between. The CDR3 sequence is 15 residues long. CDR3 DNA: TGCGCCAGCACCGATACCGGGACTTATAATTCACCCCTCCACTTT. It yields the protein CASTDTGTYNSPLHF.

This clonotype was counted a few times. The rearrangement joins TRBV28 to TRBJ2-3, with D perhaps TRBD1 or TRBD2 (6 bases each). Germline V gene lookup returns CDR1 MDHEN and CDR2 SYDVKM. Deletions cut 2 bases from V and 0 bases from J, with 21 bases between. CDR3 length: 19 residues. CDR3 in amino acids: CASSLLGRGGYSSTDTQYF. The CDR3, as DNA: TGTGCCAGCAGTTTACTGGGCAGGGGAGGCTACTCTAGCACAGATACGCAGTATTTT.

By sample fraction, this clonotype is medium-sized (0.01 to 0.1%). The chain employs TRBV6-1 and TRBJ2-5; 7 bases align to TRBD1. The CDR3 is 15 residues long. The V gene's germline CDR1 is MNHNS and CDR2 SASEGT. Trimming cost V 6 bases and J 4 bases; bases outside gene matches: 11. CDR3 protein: CASRTRDSSPETQYF. In DNA form, the CDR3 reads TGTGCCAGCAGGACCAGGGACAGTTCGCCAGAGACCCAGTACTTC.

By share, this clonotype ranks as medium-sized. J is TRBJ1-6 and V is TRBV5-5; D is undetermined. CDR3 length: 15 residues. V lost 6 bases to trimming and J lost 8 bases, with 18 bases between them. The germline gives CDR1 SGHKS, CDR2 YYEKEE (reference sequence). The CDR3 reads CASTPEVGWDSPLHF. The CDR3 DNA sequence: TGTGCCAGCACTCCGGAGGTGGGATGGGATTCACCCCTCCACTTT.

By sample fraction, this clonotype is medium-sized. J is TRBJ1-6 and V is TRBV19; 7 bases fit TRBD1. Germline V gene sequence: CDR1 LNHDA, CDR2 SQIVND (reference sequence). The CDR3 has 16 amino acids. With V trimmed by 3 bases and J by 5 bases, 7 bases remained unmatched. This CDR3 reads CASSIFRGSNNSPLHF. CDR3 sequence (DNA): TGTGCCAGTAGTATCTTCAGGGGGTCGAATAATTCACCCCTCCACTTT.

This clonotype was picked up a small number of times. The V call is TRBV20-1, the J call TRBJ2-7; no reliable D call. The CDR3 has 13 residues. Germline lookup yields CDR1 DFQATT and CDR2 SNEGSKA (reference sequence). Trimming stripped 6 bases from V and 4 bases from J, with 16 bases between. The DNA of the CDR3 is TGCAGTGCCCCTACCGACGGAGTTTACGAGCAGTACTTC. Protein sequence: CSAPTDGVYEQYF.

CDR3 sequence (DNA): TGTGCCAGCAGCTCCAGGGTCCACCAAGAGACCCAGTACTTC. It specifies CASSSRVHQETQYF. The gene calls are TRBV28 and TRBJ2-5; possibly TRBD1 for D (5 bases). The CDR3 is 14 amino acids. Trimming pared 6 bases from V and 0 bases from J, leaving 11 bases between. The germline CDR1 and CDR2 sequences are MDHEN and SYDVKM. Complete variable domain (other parts from reference TRBV28 and TRBJ2-5): DVKVTQSSRYLVKRTGEKVFLECVQDMDHENMFWYRQDPGLGLRLIYFSYDVKMKEKGDIPEGYSVSREKKERFSLILESASTNQTSMYLCASSSRVHQETQYFGPGTRLLVL.

In its sample, this clonotype is medium-sized. CDR3 region: CARPGTPKNIQYF. CDR3 coding DNA: TGTGCCAGACCGGGGACACCAAAAAACATTCAGTACTTC. The chain links TRBV19 to TRBJ2-4, with a weak D call TRBD1 (6 bases). The CDR3 is 13 residues long. CDR1 is LNHDA, CDR2 SQIVND, per germline (reference sequence). V was pared by 9 bases and J by 4 bases, with 13 bases between.

Sample share makes this clonotype medium-sized (0.01 to 0.1%). The chain uses TRBV6-5 and TRBJ1-4, with D hard to call. Trimming left V 6 bases short and J 4 bases short, with 9 bases between. This CDR3 has 13 amino acids. The V gene's germline CDR1 is MNHEY and CDR2 SVGAGI. The CDR3 sequence: CASSPRGNEKLFF. In DNA, the CDR3 is TGTGCCAGCAGCCCCCGGGGTAATGAAAAACTGTTTTTT.

This clonotype is judged medium-sized (0.01 to 0.1%). Here the CDR3 reads CASSPGQGTYSPLHF. The CDR3 nucleotides read TGTGCCAGCAGCCCCGGACAGGGAACGTATTCACCCCTCCACTTT. The V and J genes are TRBV6-1 and TRBJ1-6; 8 nucleotides line up with TRBD1. The CDR3 length is 15 residues. Trimming at V came to 6 bases and at J to 8 bases, leaving 9 bases not matched to a gene. Germline values: CDR1 MNHNS, CDR2 SASEGT.

This chain connects TRBV7-3 to TRBJ2-3, with 13 bases fitting TRBD2. V shed 5 bases, J shed 3 bases, and the junction held 2 bases outside the gene matches. CDR1 is SGHTA and CDR2 is FQGTGA in the germline V gene. The CDR3 has 15 amino acids. CDR3: CASSRTSGSTDTQYF. The CDR3 DNA is TGTGCCAGCAGCCGGACTAGCGGGAGTACAGATACGCAGTATTTT.

V gene TRBV5-1 combines with J gene TRBJ2-5; D remains unclear. Trimming stripped 0 bases from V and 2 bases from J, with 5 bases between. The CDR3 sequence is 13 residues long. CDR1 SGHRS and CDR2 YFSETQ come from the germline V gene. CDR3 sequence (DNA): TGCGCCAGCAGCTTGGCCTCACAAGAGACCCAGTACTTC. It encodes CASSLASQETQYF. Full variable domain (outside the CDR3, taken from reference TRBV5-1 and TRBJ2-5): KAGVTQTPRYLIKTRGQQVTLSCSPISGHRSVSWYQQTPGQGLQFLFEYFSETQRNKGNFPGRFSGRQFSNSRSEMNVSTLELGDSALYLCASSLASQETQYFGPGTRLLVL.

The rearrangement links TRBV5-1 to TRBJ1-4; TRBD1 agrees at 9 bases. Germline V gene lookup returns CDR1 SGHRS and CDR2 YFSETQ. V lost 6 bases, J lost 8 bases, and 5 bases stayed unmatched. CDR3 length: 13 residues. CDR3 sequence (DNA): TGCGCCAGCACCCGGACAGGGGAAGAAAAACTGTTTTTT. Encoded protein: CASTRTGEEKLFF.

A few counts support this clonotype. V is TRBV30 and J is TRBJ1-1; TRBD1 aligns across 7 bases. Losses at the gene ends were 3 bases for V and 5 bases for J; bases not matched to a gene: 6. This CDR3 has 13 residues. In germline, CDR1 is GTSNPN, CDR2 SVGIG (reference sequence). The CDR3 sequence is CAWSPGGWTEAFF. The CDR3 bases are TGTGCCTGGAGCCCAGGGGGATGGACTGAAGCTTTCTTT.

This clonotype is medium-sized (0.01 to 0.1%) in the sample. The gene calls are TRBV27 and TRBJ2-3, with 10 bases identical to TRBD2. Germline loops: CDR1 MNHEY, CDR2 SMNVEV (reference sequence). The CDR3 extends over 17 amino acids. Trimming removed 4 bases from V and 4 bases from J; junction bases left unmatched: 11. CDR3 DNA: TGTGCCAGCAGTTCCCTTTCTAGCGGGAGAGGTCCAGATACGCAGTATTTT. Encoded protein: CASSSLSSGRGPDTQYF.

The rearrangement uses TRBV6-5 and TRBJ2-1, with 11 bases lining up with TRBD2. With V trimmed by 4 bases and J by 14 bases, 4 bases remained unmatched. The CDR3 is 12 amino acids. CDR1 is MNHEY and CDR2 is SVGAGI in the germline V gene. The CDR3 coding sequence is TGTGCCAGCAGTTTGACTAGCGGGGTTGAGTTCTTC. It yields the protein CASSLTSGVEFF.

This clonotype is medium-sized by share. This chain joins TRBV18 and TRBJ2-5, with D perhaps TRBD2 (6 bases). Per germline, CDR1 KGHSH and CDR2 LQKENI. The ends were cut back, 4 bases at V and 2 bases at J, with 8 bases in the middle. The CDR3 covers 13 residues. The CDR3 DNA reads TGTGCCAGCTCACGACTAGAACAAGAGACCCAGTACTTC. Residues: CASSRLEQETQYF.

The V call is TRBV28, the J call TRBJ2-3; tentative D call: TRBD2 (5 bases). The CDR3 sequence is 13 residues long. Germline CDR1 and CDR2: MDHEN and SYDVKM. Trimming pared 2 bases from V and 3 bases from J, leaving 6 bases between. CDR3 nucleotides: TGTGCCAGCAGTTTAGGAGGAACAGATACGCAGTATTTT. It yields the protein CASSLGGTDTQYF.

The chain joins TRBV5-4 to TRBJ2-7; D is perhaps TRBD1 (6 bases). Per the germline V gene, CDR1 is SGHNT and CDR2 is YYREEE (reference sequence). Trimming cost V 0 bases and J 3 bases, with 7 bases left between them. This CDR3 region has 13 residues. The CDR3 is CASSLGQDYEQYF. The CDR3 nucleotides are TGTGCCAGCAGCTTGGGACAGGACTACGAGCAGTACTTC.

This clonotype occurred a few times. CDR3 bases: TGCGCCAGCAGCTTGATACAAGACACCGGGGAGCTGTTTTTT. Translating gives CASSLIQDTGELFF. V and J are TRBV5-1 and TRBJ2-2, with unresolved D. The germline V gene encodes CDR1 SGHRS and CDR2 YFSETQ. V was shortened by 1 base and J by 3 bases, with 7 bases between the two germline ends. The CDR3 runs to 14 residues.

This clonotype is medium-sized (0.01 to 0.1%) in the sample. This chain links TRBV6-5 with TRBJ2-5, with TRBD1 as a possible D gene (6 bases). Trimming pared 0 bases from V and 7 bases from J, leaving 18 bases between. The CDR3 sequence is 16 residues long. Germline loops: CDR1 MNHEY, CDR2 SVGAGI. The DNA for the CDR3 is TGTGCCAGCAGTTACTCGACGTCTGGGGGCAAGGGGACCCAGTACTTC. As protein: CASSYSTSGGKGTQYF.

The rearrangement joins TRBV28 to TRBJ2-7; 8 nucleotides agree with TRBD1. The trim removed 6 bases at V and 1 base at J, leaving 2 bases unmatched. Germline CDR1 MDHEN, CDR2 SYDVKM. The CDR3 consists of 13 residues. DNA for the CDR3: TGTGCCAGCAGGAGGACAGGGTCCTACGAGCAGTACTTC. Translating gives CASRRTGSYEQYF.

This clonotype has a single count. The V call is TRBV6-1, the J call TRBJ2-1, with D possibly called TRBD1 or TRBD2 (5 bases each). V shed 7 bases and J shed 9 bases, with 22 bases lying between them. This CDR3 has 15 amino acids. CDR1 is MNHNS and CDR2 is SASEGT in the germline V gene. The CDR3 DNA sequence: TGTGCCAGCAAAGCCGGGGCAGGGTCTTCCGGTGAGCAGTTCTTC. This sequence encodes CASKAGAGSSGEQFF.

Relative to its sample, this clonotype is medium-sized. The gene calls are TRBV27 and TRBJ2-7; the D is unclear. Germline lookup yields CDR1 MNHEY and CDR2 SMNVEV (reference sequence). CDR3 size: 16 residues. V was cut by 4 bases and J by 3 bases, with 19 bases left in between. DNA of the CDR3: TGTGCCAGCAGTTCCCAAAGGGTTGGAACCTACTACGAGCAGTACTTC. It translates to CASSSQRVGTYYEQYF.

The V gene is TRBV6-1, the J gene TRBJ1-5; a weak D match, TRBD1 (6 bases). Germline V gene lookup returns CDR1 MNHNS and CDR2 SASEGT. Deletions cut 3 bases from V and 4 bases from J, with 19 bases between. The CDR3 is made up of 17 amino acids. CDR3 protein: CASSDNQGPFRNQPQHF. As DNA, the CDR3 is TGTGCCAGCAGTGACAACCAGGGGCCCTTTAGAAATCAGCCCCAGCATTTT.

Sample share makes this clonotype medium-sized. Written as DNA, the CDR3 is TGTGCCAGCAGCCAAGATGCGAGCTACAATGAGCAGTTCTTC. Translating gives CASSQDASYNEQFF. The rearrangement joins TRBV14 to TRBJ2-1; D remains ambiguous. The V and J ends lost 0 bases and 3 bases respectively, with 6 bases between them. The CDR3 runs 14 residues. Germline-derived CDR1 and CDR2 are SGHDN and FVKESK.